A selection of T cell receptor beta chains follows, all from one sample in a study of blood T cell repertoires in COVID-19. Some clones are missing from TCRdb's copy, which holds only in-frame ones; the method was immunoSEQ multiplex PCR. The profile shows 60,000 to 75,000 clones, around four fifths of them singletons. Input material: peripheral blood. The receptors come from a human donor in a cohort sampled during active COVID-19. Both conserved end residues are part of each CDR3. D genes are given only for firm matches. Where a row states a size, it is once, few, many or the class of an expanded clone; other rows omit it.

V gene	J gene	D gene	clone size	CDR3 protein	CDR3 DNA
TRBV6-4	TRBJ1-5	-	-	CASSDHPGEQPQHF	TGTGCCAGCAGTGACCACCCAGGTGAACAGCCCCAGCATTTT
TRBV27	TRBJ1-1	-	-	CASSLFYTLDRNTEAFF	TGTGCCAGCAGTTTATTCTACACCCTTGACAGGAACACTGAAGCTTTCTTT
TRBV6-2/TRBV6-3	TRBJ2-7	TRBD2	-	CASSSLGLAGSYEQYF	TGTGCCAGCAGTTCTTTGGGACTAGCGGGCTCCTACGAGCAGTACTTC
TRBV18	TRBJ1-6	TRBD1	-	CASSRDRDYSPLHF	TGTGCCAGCTCACGGGACAGGGATTATTCACCCCTCCACTTT
TRBV27	TRBJ2-5	-	-	CASSLGHQETQYF	TGTGCCAGCAGTTTAGGGCACCAAGAGACCCAGTACTTC
TRBV19	TRBJ2-7	TRBD2	-	CASSIASRGVNEQYF	TGTGCCAGTAGTATAGCCAGTCGGGGGGTCAACGAGCAGTACTTC
TRBV4-2	TRBJ2-3	-	once	CASSQGGDTQYF	TGTGCCAGCAGCCAAGGAGGGGATACGCAGTATTTT
TRBV6-5	TRBJ2-7	TRBD2	-	CASSYLPSSGAYEQYF	TGTGCCAGCAGCTACCTGCCATCTAGCGGAGCCTACGAGCAGTACTTC
TRBV5-6	TRBJ2-2	-	-	CASSFLARINTGELFF	TGTGCCAGCAGCTTTCTGGCTAGGATTAACACCGGGGAGCTGTTTTTT
TRBV3-1/TRBV3-2	TRBJ2-5	TRBD2	-	CASSQVTSGGAEQETQYF	TGTGCCAGCAGCCAAGTAACAAGCGGGGGGGCAGAACAAGAGACCCAGTACTTC
TRBV6-2/TRBV6-3	TRBJ1-2	TRBD1	-	CASSPSALTGTGFGYTF	TGTGCCAGCAGCCCCTCGGCCCTTACCGGGACAGGGTTTGGCTACACCTTC
TRBV19	TRBJ1-2	-	-	CASNHPLTGSYGYTF	TGTGCCAGTAACCACCCGTTAACAGGTTCCTATGGCTACACCTTC
TRBV19	TRBJ1-1	-	-	CASSMGSYTEAFF	TGTGCCAGTAGTATGGGCAGTTACACTGAAGCTTTCTTT
TRBV19	TRBJ2-1	TRBD1	-	CASSLRQGKSLYNEQFF	TGTGCCAGTAGTCTCCGACAGGGCAAGAGCCTCTACAATGAGCAGTTCTTC
TRBV7-9	TRBJ2-7	-	-	CASSLVNYEQYF	TGTGCCAGCAGCTTAGTAAACTACGAGCAGTACTTC
TRBV5-1	TRBJ2-2	TRBD2	-	CASSLELAGTGELFF	TGCGCCAGCAGCTTGGAGTTAGCGGGGACCGGGGAGCTGTTTTTT
TRBV9	TRBJ1-2	-	-	CASSVGGGYGYTF	TGTGCCAGCAGCGTAGGGGGGGGATATGGCTACACCTTC
TRBV4-1	TRBJ1-1	-	once	CASSHLTGSTEAFF	TGCGCCAGCAGCCACCTGACAGGAAGCACTGAAGCTTTCTTT
TRBV4-1	TRBJ1-2	TRBD1	once	CASSQDMAGGSYTF	TGCGCCAGCAGCCAAGATATGGCAGGGGGTAGCTACACCTTC
TRBV4-3	TRBJ1-3	-	-	CASSHSGSGSSGNTIYF	TGCGCCAGCAGTCATTCGGGTAGTGGAAGCTCTGGAAACACCATATATTTT
TRBV4-2	TRBJ1-1	-	-	CASRLGGSTEAFF	TGTGCCAGCAGACTAGGGGGTTCCACTGAAGCTTTCTTT
TRBV18	TRBJ2-2	-	-	CASSQQGGNTGELFF	TGTGCCAGCTCACAGCAGGGAGGGAACACCGGGGAGCTGTTTTTT
TRBV6-6	TRBJ2-7	TRBD2	-	CASRDGLADYEQYF	TGTGCCAGCAGGGACGGGCTAGCGGACTACGAGCAGTACTTC
TRBV28	TRBJ2-5	TRBD2	-	CASSPTSPTSGERETQYF	TGTGCCAGCAGTCCAACCTCACCGACTAGCGGGGAAAGGGAGACCCAGTACTTC
TRBV3-1/TRBV3-2	TRBJ2-2	TRBD2	-	CASSQLGTSGATGELFF	TGTGCCAGCAGCCAATTAGGGACTAGCGGGGCCACCGGGGAGCTGTTTTTT
TRBV6-5	TRBJ1-2	TRBD1	-	CASTPQGGLGYTF	TGTGCCAGCACCCCTCAGGGGGGTTTAGGCTACACCTTC
TRBV18	TRBJ1-4	-	-	CASSNQGGEKLFF	TGTGCCAGCTCCAACCAAGGAGGTGAAAAACTGTTTTTT
TRBV28	TRBJ2-1	-	-	CASSPYTHNEQFF	TGTGCCAGCAGTCCGTACACCCACAATGAGCAGTTCTTC
TRBV27	TRBJ2-7	TRBD2	-	CASSLSGGGAGEQYF	TGTGCCAGCAGTTTATCAGGCGGGGGGGCCGGAGAGCAGTACTTC
TRBV30	TRBJ1-5	-	few	CAWCRVPQPQHF	TGTGCCTGGTGCAGGGTTCCTCAGCCCCAGCATTTT
TRBV3-1/TRBV3-2	TRBJ1-5	-	-	CASSQDRSGQGSNSNQPQHF	TGTGCCAGCAGCCAAGATAGGTCCGGACAAGGATCCAATAGCAATCAGCCCCAGCATTTT
TRBV18	TRBJ2-7	-	-	CASSSRQASEQYF	TGTGCCAGCTCGTCCCGACAGGCCTCCGAGCAGTACTTC
TRBV15	TRBJ2-3	TRBD2	-	CATSRGWTSGSADTQYF	TGTGCCACCAGCAGAGGATGGACTAGCGGGAGTGCAGATACGCAGTATTTT
TRBV5-6	TRBJ2-1	-	once	CASSSGRTPYNEQFF	TGTGCCAGCAGCTCCGGGAGAACGCCCTACAATGAGCAGTTCTTC
TRBV6-5	TRBJ1-2	-	-	CASSYSRTVGNYGYTF	TGTGCCAGCAGTTACTCTAGGACAGTGGGCAACTATGGCTACACCTTC
TRBV28	TRBJ1-2	TRBD1	-	CASSLRDSYGYTF	TGTGCCAGCAGTTTAAGGGACAGCTATGGCTACACCTTC
TRBV3-1/TRBV3-2	TRBJ1-2	TRBD1	few	CASSPWDRGYGYTF	TGTGCCAGCAGCCCGTGGGACAGGGGGTATGGCTACACCTTC
TRBV19	TRBJ2-5	TRBD1	-	CASTRSGTGGQETQYF	TGTGCCAGTACCCGATCCGGGACAGGGGGGCAAGAGACCCAGTACTTC
TRBV28	TRBJ2-7	TRBD2	-	CASSFPRLAGDEQYF	TGTGCCAGCAGTTTCCCCAGACTAGCGGGAGACGAGCAGTACTTC
TRBV19	TRBJ1-1	TRBD1	once	CASSHHRGQGSLDTEAFF	TGTGCCAGTAGCCATCACCGGGGACAGGGGAGTTTGGACACTGAAGCTTTCTTT
TRBV7-2	TRBJ2-7	TRBD2	-	CASSPEVVAGALEQYF	TGTGCCAGCAGCCCGGAGGTGGTAGCGGGGGCCCTCGAGCAGTACTTC
TRBV2	TRBJ2-7	-	few	CASRGHYEQYF	TGTGCCAGCAGGGGACACTACGAGCAGTACTTC
TRBV9	TRBJ2-7	TRBD1	-	CASSFGTGRHEQYF	TGTGCCAGCAGCTTCGGGACAGGGCGACACGAGCAGTACTTC
TRBV5-1	TRBJ2-3	-	-	CASSRGGRSTDTQYF	TGCGCCAGCAGTAGGGGGGGGCGAAGCACAGATACGCAGTATTTT
TRBV9	TRBJ1-1	-	-	CASSVQSDILDGEAFF	TGTGCCAGCAGCGTCCAATCGGACATCCTGGATGGGGAAGCTTTCTTT
TRBV19	TRBJ1-1	-	-	CASTLEASVTEAFF	TGTGCCAGTACTCTCGAGGCATCGGTCACTGAAGCTTTCTTT
TRBV5-1	TRBJ1-2	TRBD1	-	CASSFLPGGDYGYTF	TGCGCCAGCAGTTTCCTACCAGGGGGCGACTATGGCTACACCTTC
TRBV10-1	TRBJ2-7	-	-	CASPPRDISYEQYF	TGCGCCAGCCCCCCAAGGGACATCTCCTACGAGCAGTACTTC